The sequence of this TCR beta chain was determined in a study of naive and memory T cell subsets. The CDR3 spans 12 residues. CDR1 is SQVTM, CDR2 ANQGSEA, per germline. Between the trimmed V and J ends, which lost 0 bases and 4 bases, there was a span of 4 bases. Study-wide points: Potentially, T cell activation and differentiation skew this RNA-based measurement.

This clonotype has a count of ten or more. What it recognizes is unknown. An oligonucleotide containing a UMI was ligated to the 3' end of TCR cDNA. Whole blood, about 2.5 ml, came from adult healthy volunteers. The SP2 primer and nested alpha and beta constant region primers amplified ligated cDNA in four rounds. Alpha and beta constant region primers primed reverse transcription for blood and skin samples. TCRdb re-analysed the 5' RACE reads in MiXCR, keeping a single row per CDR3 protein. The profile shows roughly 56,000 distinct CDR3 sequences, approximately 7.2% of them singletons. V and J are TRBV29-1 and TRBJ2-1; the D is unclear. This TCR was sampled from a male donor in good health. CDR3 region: CSVEDRYNEQFF. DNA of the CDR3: TGCAGCGTTGAAGACAGATACAATGAGCAGTTCTTC.